This passage covers 8 T cell receptor beta chains from one sample sequenced in a study of T-cell memory formation after mild COVID-19. From the 5' RACE reads, TCRdb called clonotypes with MiXCR, one entry per CDR3 protein. Altogether fewer than 250,000 distinct CDR3 sequences are present, more than 9% being singletons, with the ten largest covering approximately 2.8%. Specimen: PBMCs or a T cell subset sorted from them (not recorded which). The receptors here all came from a young man who had mild COVID-19 (a few samples of this study predate the infection). Cell type and time point are not known.

The genes are TRBV30 and TRBJ2-3, with D perhaps given as TRBD1 or TRBD2 (7 bases each). V lost 6 bases, J lost 1 base, and 17 bases lay in between. The CDR3 extends over 15 amino acids. The germline V gene has CDR1 GTSNPN and CDR2 SVGIG (reference sequence). This CDR3 is CACRGDSGGTDTQYF. The CDR3 DNA sequence: TGTGCCTGTAGGGGGGACAGCGGGGGCACAGATACGCAGTATTTT. Full variable domain (outside the CDR3, taken from reference TRBV30 and TRBJ2-3): SQTIHQWPATLVQPVGSPLSLECTVEGTSNPNLYWYRQAAGRGLQLLFYSVGIGQISSEVPQNLSASRPQDRQFILSSKKLLLSDSGFYLCACRGDSGGTDTQYFGPGTRLTVL.

V and J are TRBV6-5 and TRBJ1-5; no clear D gene. The CDR3 has 14 amino acids. V was shortened by 6 bases and J by 6 bases, with 15 bases between the two germline ends. CDR1 MNHEY and CDR2 SVGAGI come from the germline V gene. The CDR3 nucleotides are TGTGCCAGCAGCCCGGACTGGGGTATTCAGCCCCAGCATTTT. This sequence encodes CASSPDWGIQPQHF.

At least ten counts were recorded for this clonotype. The V gene is TRBV20-1, the J gene TRBJ2-1, with a tentative D call TRBD2 (6 bases). V was clipped by 4 bases and J by 2 bases, with 12 bases between them. Per germline, CDR1 DFQATT and CDR2 SNEGSKA (reference sequence). This CDR3 has 14 amino acids. The CDR3 loop reads CSAKLWGAYNEQFF. CDR3 in DNA: TGCAGTGCTAAACTCTGGGGGGCCTACAATGAGCAGTTCTTC.

This clonotype was detected a few times. The chain joins TRBV18 to TRBJ2-7, with TRBD1 identical over 7 bases. Germline V gives CDR1 KGHSH, CDR2 LQKENI. V was pared by 4 bases and J by 5 bases, with 5 bases of the junction left unmatched. This CDR3 has 13 amino acids. The CDR3 sequence is CASSQGARDEQYV. The CDR3 DNA reads TGTGCCAGCTCACAGGGGGCGCGGGACGAGCAGTACGTC.

The table lists this clonotype with many counts. V gene TRBV9 combines with J gene TRBJ2-1; D not certain. With 1 base removed from V and 5 bases from J, the gap between germline ends came to 10 bases. Per germline, CDR1 SGDLS and CDR2 YYNGEE. The CDR3 extends over 14 amino acids. The CDR3 DNA reads TGTGCCAGCAGCGTAAGCGAACGAAACAATGAGCAGTTCTTC. Protein: CASSVSERNNEQFF.

This clonotype was seen repeatedly, ten times or more. Here the CDR3 DNA reads TGCGCCAGCAGCTTCCACGGAGAGAACACTGAAGCTTTCTTT. It codes for CASSFHGENTEAFF. V and J are TRBV5-1 and TRBJ1-1, with D uncertain. V was trimmed by 2 bases and J by 1 base, leaving 9 bases between them. The CDR3 spans 14 residues. Germline V CDR1 and CDR2: SGHRS, YFSETQ.

The chain employs TRBV10-2 and TRBJ1-1; 7 bases fit TRBD1. Germline loops: CDR1 WSHSY, CDR2 SAAADI. This CDR3 is built from 13 residues. Trimming cost V 6 bases and J 4 bases; bases outside gene matches: 5. In DNA form, the CDR3 reads TGCGCCAGCAGCCAACAGGGGTTCACTGAAGCTTTCTTT. This gives the protein CASSQQGFTEAFF.

V is TRBV7-9 and J is TRBJ1-1, with D hard to call. Germline V gene data show CDR1 as SEHNR and CDR2 as FQNEAQ (reference sequence). The CDR3 covers 13 residues. V was shortened by 3 bases and J by 1 base, with 6 bases between the two germline ends. The CDR3 DNA reads TGTGCCAGCAGCTTCGGCAGGAACACTGAAGCTTTCTTT. Translation gives CASSFGRNTEAFF.